Below are 7 T cell receptor beta chains sequenced from a single sample in a study of T cell responses to AZD1222 COVID-19 vaccine. The data were produced by immunoSEQ multiplex PCR, yet TCRdb's version contains in-frame clones alone and is incomplete. The sample lists some 120,000 clones; 75% to 90% were seen once. The sequenced sample was peripheral blood, obtained on day 0 of AZD1222 vaccination. These receptors originate from an adult in good health.

The chain is built from TRBV19 and TRBJ1-5; no clear D gene. Germline V gene lookup returns CDR1 LNHDA and CDR2 SQIVND (reference sequence). The CDR3 length is 14 residues. With 5 bases removed from V and 5 bases from J, the gap between germline ends came to 13 bases. The CDR3 here is CASSAKPQDQPQHF. CDR3 nucleotides: TGTGCCAGTAGTGCCAAACCCCAGGATCAGCCCCAGCATTTT.

This chain connects TRBV3-1 (or the pseudogene TRBV3-2) to TRBJ2-7; no definite D call. The CDR3 is 16 residues long. In germline, CDR1 is LGHDT, CDR2 YNNKEL (reference sequence). V gave up 4 bases and J gave up 0 bases, with 16 bases separating them. This CDR3 reads CASSPRAGQFSYEQYF. The CDR3 DNA reads as TGTGCCAGCAGCCCCCGGGCAGGCCAGTTCTCCTACGAGCAGTACTTC.

In DNA, the CDR3 is TGTGCCAGCAGTGGTATTGGGGGCTGGGAGCAGTTCTTC. It specifies CASSGIGGWEQFF. The chain is built from TRBV2 and TRBJ2-1; D is possibly TRBD1 (6 bases). Trimming removed 4 bases from V and 10 bases from J, with 14 bases in between. The CDR3 contains 13 residues. Per the germline V gene, CDR1 is SNHLY and CDR2 is FYNNEI. Looking up the rest from reference TRBV2 and TRBJ2-1 gives the full variable domain: EPEVTQTPSHQVTQMGQEVILRCVPISNHLYFYWYRQILGQKVEFLVSFYNNEISEKSEIFDDQFSVERPDGSNFTLKIRSTKLEDSAMYFCASSGIGGWEQFFGPGTRLTVL.

The V gene is TRBV19, the J gene TRBJ1-1; TRBD1 is a possible D gene (5 bases). V lost 0 bases, J lost 7 bases, and 15 bases lay in between. CDR3 length: 15 amino acids. Germline V gene lookup returns CDR1 LNHDA and CDR2 SQIVND (reference sequence). DNA for the CDR3: TGTGCCAGTAGTATAGATCTTGGGGCAAGCAATGAAGCTTTCTTT. Protein sequence: CASSIDLGASNEAFF.

The chain uses TRBV6-2 or TRBV6-3 and TRBJ2-1; D is uncertain. V gave up 5 bases and J gave up 8 bases, with 7 bases separating them. The germline V gene encodes CDR1 MNHEY and CDR2 SVGEGT. The length of the CDR3 is 11 residues. In DNA, the CDR3 is TGTGCCAGCAGTCTTGCCTATGAGCAGTTCTTC. It encodes CASSLAYEQFF.

This clone was counted a single time. The chain combines TRBV29-1 with TRBJ1-2; D is unresolved. Trimming removed 1 base at V and 8 bases at J, with 17 bases between. The CDR3 contains 14 residues. The germline V gene encodes CDR1 SQVTM and CDR2 ANQGSEA. The CDR3 region has the DNA TGCAGCGTTGAAGGGGGAATCGTAGGGAGCGGCTACACCTTC. This gives the protein CSVEGGIVGSGYTF.

V is TRBV30 and J is TRBJ1-1; weak D call: TRBD1 (5 bases). This CDR3 is built from 14 residues. Germline loops: CDR1 GTSNPN, CDR2 SVGIG (reference sequence). V was clipped by 7 bases and J by 4 bases, with 19 bases between them. In DNA form, the CDR3 reads TGTGCCTCATCCGTACACCAGGGTGCCACTGAAGCTTTCTTT. It is translated as CASSVHQGATEAFF.